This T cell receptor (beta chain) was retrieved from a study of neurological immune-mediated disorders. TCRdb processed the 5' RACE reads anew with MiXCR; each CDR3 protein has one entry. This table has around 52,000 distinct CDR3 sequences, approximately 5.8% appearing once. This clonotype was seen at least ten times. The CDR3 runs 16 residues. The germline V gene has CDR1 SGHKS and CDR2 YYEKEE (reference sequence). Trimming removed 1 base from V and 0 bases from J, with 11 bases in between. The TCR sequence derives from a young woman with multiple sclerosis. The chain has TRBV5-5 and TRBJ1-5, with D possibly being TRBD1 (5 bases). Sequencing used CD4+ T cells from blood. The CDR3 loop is CASSLWGGTSNQPQHF. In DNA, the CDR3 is TGTGCCAGCAGCTTGTGGGGGGGTACTAGCAATCAGCCCCAGCATTTT.